The 31 T cell receptor beta chains given below trace back to one sample, sequenced in a study of T-cell memory formation after mild COVID-19. TCRdb independently ran MiXCR on the 5' RACE reads; one entry per CDR3 protein. This sample yields some 490,000 distinct CDR3 sequences, of which roughly 18% are seen a single time; over 9% belongs to the top ten. Sequencing was carried out using PBMCs or a T cell subset sorted from them (not recorded which). The receptors come from an adult woman who had mild COVID-19 (a few samples of this study predate the infection). Cell type and time point are not known.

The rearrangement joins TRBV30 to TRBJ1-1; D is perhaps TRBD1 (5 bases). Looked up from germline, CDR1 is GTSNPN and CDR2 is SVGIG (reference sequence). Trimming removed 3 bases at V and 4 bases at J, with 9 bases between. The CDR3 extends over 12 amino acids. DNA for the CDR3: TGTGCCTGGAGCCCGGACACCACTGAAGCTTTCTTT. Protein sequence: CAWSPDTTEAFF.

The V and J genes are TRBV7-2 and TRBJ2-3; D is uncertain. The V end lost 5 bases, the J end lost 6 bases, and 18 bases lay between the germline ends. Germline V lookup: CDR1 SGHTA, CDR2 FQGNSA. The CDR3 loop spans 15 amino acids. The CDR3 DNA reads TGTGCCAGCAGCCAATCTAGGTGGGCCTCCGATACGCAGTATTTT. It is translated as CASSQSRWASDTQYF.

The chain joins TRBV6-2 or TRBV6-3 to TRBJ2-7, with 11 bases identical to TRBD2. Trimming cost V 5 bases and J 2 bases; bases outside gene matches: 11. Per germline, CDR1 MNHEY and CDR2 SVGEGT. This CDR3 has 17 residues. The CDR3 spells CASSLPGLAGHAYEQYF. The CDR3 coding sequence is TGTGCCAGCAGTCTACCCGGACTAGCGGGCCATGCCTACGAGCAGTACTTC.

This clonotype came up a few times. This chain joins TRBV30 and TRBJ2-1; tentative D call: TRBD1 (5 bases). This CDR3 has 13 amino acids. The germline gives CDR1 GTSNPN, CDR2 SVGIG (reference sequence). The V gene lost 2 bases and the J gene lost 0 bases, with 5 bases spanning the gap. CDR3 coding DNA: TGTGCCTGGAGTAGGGGCTCCTACAATGAGCAGTTCTTC. Residues: CAWSRGSYNEQFF.

The V gene is TRBV12-3 or TRBV12-4, the J gene TRBJ2-6; a possible D gene is TRBD2 (7 bases). This CDR3 is built from 20 residues. The ends were cut back, 2 bases at V and 2 bases at J, with 22 bases in the middle. CDR3 nucleotides: TGTGCCAGCAGTTTATGGGGGGGAGGACAGCAAGTGGCTGGGGCCAACGTCCTGACTTTC. Amino acid sequence: CASSLWGGGQQVAGANVLTF.

This clonotype was found a few times. V is TRBV4-2 and J is TRBJ2-3; D unresolved. Germline V gene lookup returns CDR1 LGHNA and CDR2 YNFKEQ. V lost 5 bases and J lost 3, with 9 bases in between. The CDR3 spans 13 residues. CDR3 residues: CASSARTTDTQYF. The CDR3 DNA follows: TGTGCCAGCAGCGCCCGAACAACAGATACGCAGTATTTT.

In this sample, this clonotype turned up a few times. J is TRBJ1-1 and V is TRBV6-2 or TRBV6-3; D gene unclear. The CDR3 contains 13 residues. Trimming pared 4 bases from V and 6 bases from J, leaving 12 bases between. The germline CDR1 and CDR2 sequences are MNHEY and SVGEGT. The DNA for the CDR3 is TGTGCCAGCAGTTCAAATTATCAGGCTGAAGCTTTCTTT. It is translated as CASSSNYQAEAFF.

This chain connects TRBV6-2 or TRBV6-3 to TRBJ2-7; D might be TRBD1 (6 bases). The ends were cut back, 2 bases at V and 5 bases at J, with 16 bases in the middle. Germline loops: CDR1 MNHEY, CDR2 SVGEGT. CDR3 length equals 15 residues. The CDR3 protein is CASSYPRRGVDEQYF. As DNA, the CDR3 is TGTGCCAGCAGTTACCCCCGCAGGGGAGTAGACGAGCAGTACTTC.

CDR3 amino acids: CASTSSAALGTGELFF. The CDR3, as DNA: TGTGCCAGCACCTCTAGCGCCGCCCTCGGGACCGGGGAGCTGTTTTTT. The chain joins TRBV7-2 to TRBJ2-2; weak D call: TRBD2 (6 bases). Trimming stripped 7 bases from V and 5 bases from J, with 20 bases between. This CDR3 has 16 amino acids. CDR1 is SGHTA and CDR2 is FQGNSA in the germline V gene.

The chain links TRBV10-3 to TRBJ2-3; 9 nucleotides agree with TRBD2. The CDR3 covers 16 residues. Looked up from germline, CDR1 is ENHRY and CDR2 is SYGVKD. J was trimmed by 6 bases and V by 4 bases; bases with no gene match: 11. This chain's CDR3 is CAISATPSGMGDTQYF. CDR3 nucleotides: TGTGCCATCAGTGCCACCCCTAGCGGGATGGGCGATACGCAGTATTTT.

This clonotype has only a few counts. The chain is built from TRBV6-2 or TRBV6-3 and TRBJ1-2; 7 bases align to TRBD1. V was clipped by 2 bases and J by 3 bases; unmatched bases: 15. Germline V gives CDR1 MNHEY, CDR2 SVGEGT. This CDR3 has 18 amino acids. The CDR3 spells CASSYPTTGSPLYYGYTF. The CDR3, as DNA: TGTGCCAGCAGTTACCCGACGACAGGGAGCCCCCTATACTATGGCTACACCTTC.

This clonotype was observed a few times. CDR3 in DNA: TGCAGTGCCCAAGGAGGGACAGGGGGTTACGAGCAGTACTTC. Protein: CSAQGGTGGYEQYF. The chain combines TRBV20-1 with TRBJ2-7, with 11 bases aligning to TRBD1. Trimming took 6 bases from V and 4 from J; bases not matched to a gene: 8. The CDR3 is made up of 14 amino acids. CDR1 and CDR2 from the germline V gene are DFQATT and SNEGSKA (reference sequence).

There are many counts of this clonotype. This chain's CDR3 is CASSFRGQETQYF. As DNA, the CDR3 is TGTGCCAGCAGCTTCCGGGGTCAAGAGACCCAGTACTTC. The J gene is TRBJ2-5, the V gene TRBV11-1, with a possible D match to TRBD2 (5 bases). CDR3 size: 13 residues. Germline V gene sequence: CDR1 SGHAT, CDR2 FQDESV (reference sequence). V shed 3 bases and J shed 2 bases, with 7 bases lying between them.

This clonotype came up many times. The CDR3, as DNA: TGCAGTGCCGTGGGACTAGCGGTCTCCTACGAGCAGTACTTC. Translation gives CSAVGLAVSYEQYF. The rearrangement uses TRBV20-1 and TRBJ2-7; 11 bases agree with TRBD2. V gave up 6 bases and J gave up 0 bases; unmatched junction bases: 4. Germline CDR1 and CDR2: DFQATT and SNEGSKA (reference sequence). This CDR3 is built from 14 residues.

This clonotype came up many times. The rearrangement links TRBV11-3 to TRBJ1-1, with D possibly being TRBD1 (6 bases). The CDR3 runs 15 residues. V gave up 5 bases and J gave up 0 bases, with 13 bases separating them. The germline V gene has CDR1 SGHNT and CDR2 YENEEA. CDR3 sequence reads: CASSLQGSLNTEAFF. The CDR3 coding sequence is TGTGCCAGCAGCCTACAGGGTTCCTTGAACACTGAAGCTTTCTTT.

This clonotype was found a few times. The chain combines TRBV24-1 with TRBJ2-4, with D unclear. V was shortened by 6 bases and J by 4 bases, with 12 bases between the two germline ends. This CDR3 contains 14 residues. Germline V gene data show CDR1 as KGHDR and CDR2 as SFDVKD. The CDR3 nucleotides are TGTGCCACCAGTCCCGCCTCGGGTAAAAACATTCAGTACTTC. Translation: CATSPASGKNIQYF.

In its sample, this clonotype was seen many times. Here the CDR3 reads CSARDRPGRGDTQYF. CDR3 coding DNA: TGCAGTGCTAGAGATCGGCCAGGGAGGGGAGATACGCAGTATTTT. The chain uses TRBV20-1 and TRBJ2-3; 7 bases align to TRBD2. CDR3 size: 15 residues. J lost 5 bases, V lost 0 bases, and 8 bases had no gene match. Germline V CDR1 and CDR2: DFQATT, SNEGSKA (reference sequence).

This rearrangement joins TRBV4-3 to TRBJ1-4, with unresolved D. The CDR3 is made up of 15 amino acids. The germline V gene encodes CDR1 LGHNA and CDR2 YSLEER. With 3 bases removed from V and 8 bases from J, the gap between germline ends came to 16 bases. This CDR3 is CASSQTWTGGEKLFF. In nucleotides, the CDR3 is TGCGCCAGCAGCCAGACCTGGACCGGAGGGGAAAAACTGTTTTTT.

The V call is TRBV6-5, the J call TRBJ1-2; 8 bases fit TRBD1. The germline CDR1 and CDR2 sequences are MNHEY and SVGAGI. This CDR3 comprises 16 residues. After removal of 6 bases from V and 4 bases from J, the junction contained 13 bases not matched to a gene. Here the CDR3 DNA reads TGTGCCAGCAGCTCTACCGGGGCAGGGGGCCGCTATGGCTACACCTTC. Encoded protein: CASSSTGAGGRYGYTF.

This clonotype was observed a handful of times. The chain carries TRBV20-1 and TRBJ2-3, with a weak D call TRBD2 (6 bases). CDR3 length: 14 amino acids. Germline CDR1 DFQATT, CDR2 SNEGSKA (reference sequence). Trimming removed 3 bases from V and 2 bases from J, with 12 bases in between. The CDR3 bases are TGCAGTGCTAGGCGGGCTAGCGCCACAGATACGCAGTATTTT. This codes for CSARRASATDTQYF.

This clonotype has more than one count but fewer than ten. This chain joins TRBV27 and TRBJ2-7; 11 bases line up with TRBD1. Germline values: CDR1 MNHEY, CDR2 SMNVEV (reference sequence). Losses at the gene ends were 2 bases for V and 7 bases for J; bases not matched to a gene: 7. The CDR3 extends over 15 amino acids. CDR3 protein: CASSLGDRGMGEQYF. The CDR3 DNA reads as TGTGCCAGCAGTTTAGGGGACAGGGGGATGGGAGAGCAGTACTTC.

The genes are TRBV21-1 and TRBJ2-1; TRBD2, as called in the table, went unchecked against the DNA. TRBV21-1 is a known pseudogene. The CDR3 covers 15 residues. In DNA form, the CDR3 reads TGTTCCAGCAGCCGTGGAGGGGATTGCTACAATGAGCAGTTCTTC. Protein sequence: CSSSRGGDCYNEQFF.

CDR3 amino acids: CASSSLSGEQFF. The CDR3 nucleotides are TGCGCCAGCAGCTCCCTGTCCGGTGAGCAGTTCTTC. This chain links TRBV5-1 with TRBJ2-1; no clear D gene. V lost 3 bases to trimming and J lost 9 bases, with 10 bases between them. Germline V gene sequence: CDR1 SGHRS, CDR2 YFSETQ. The CDR3 consists of 12 residues.

The chain joins TRBV18 to TRBJ1-1, with a weak D call TRBD1 (5 bases). This CDR3 spans 11 amino acids. Per germline, CDR1 KGHSH and CDR2 LQKENI. The ends were cut back, 6 bases at V and 8 bases at J, with 10 bases in the middle. This chain's CDR3 is CASSTGGEAFF. The CDR3, as DNA: TGTGCCAGCTCGACCGGGGGAGAAGCTTTCTTT.

In this sample, this clonotype turned up a few times. The rearrangement links TRBV4-2 to TRBJ1-1; no firm D call. CDR3 length: 14 amino acids. The V and J ends lost 3 bases and 1 base respectively, with 9 bases between them. Germline-derived CDR1 and CDR2 are LGHNA and YNFKEQ. The CDR3 region is CASSHPGSNTEAFF. CDR3 in DNA: TGTGCCAGCAGCCATCCGGGCTCGAACACTGAAGCTTTCTTT.

The chain links TRBV7-4 to TRBJ2-3, with a tentative D call TRBD2 (6 bases). V was cut by 8 bases and J by 2 bases, with 35 bases left in between. The CDR3 is 21 residues long. The germline V gene encodes CDR1 SGHVT and CDR2 SQSDAQ. The CDR3: CASGLSTRGWGAKYTTDTQYF. CDR3 nucleotides: TGTGCCAGCGGCCTTTCAACGCGGGGATGGGGAGCCAAATACACCACAGATACGCAGTATTTT.

The CDR3 sequence is CASTKQQGGGYEQYF. The CDR3 bases are TGTGCCAGCACCAAACAACAGGGAGGCGGCTACGAGCAGTACTTC. V usage is TRBV12-3 or TRBV12-4 and J usage is TRBJ2-7; D is perhaps TRBD1 or TRBD2 (6 bases each). The CDR3 is 15 residues long. With 7 bases removed from V and 3 bases from J, the gap between germline ends came to 19 bases.

V and J are TRBV20-1 and TRBJ2-3; the D is unclear. The CDR3 sequence is 12 residues long. V dropped 5 bases and J dropped 4 bases, with 10 bases sitting between them. Germline values: CDR1 DFQATT, CDR2 SNEGSKA (reference sequence). The CDR3 region has the DNA TGCAGTGCTTCCGAAGACGCAGATACGCAGTATTTT. Its protein product is CSASEDADTQYF.

This clonotype came up a few times. This chain uses TRBV20-1 with TRBJ2-7, with D possibly called TRBD1 or TRBD2 (5 bases each). CDR1 DFQATT and CDR2 SNEGSKA come from the germline V gene (reference sequence). CDR3 length equals 12 residues. Trimming removed 5 bases from V and 0 bases from J, with 8 bases in between. The CDR3 loop is CSAWGSSYEQYF. CDR3 sequence (DNA): TGCAGTGCTTGGGGGAGCTCCTACGAGCAGTACTTC.

A few counts support this clonotype. This sequence joins TRBV5-1 and TRBJ2-1; no definite D call. Germline V gene sequence: CDR1 SGHRS, CDR2 YFSETQ. V was cut by 4 bases and J by 7 bases, with 18 bases left in between. This CDR3 has 15 amino acids. The CDR3 protein is CASSANQDAVNEQFF. In nucleotides, the CDR3 is TGCGCCAGCAGCGCGAACCAGGACGCGGTAAATGAGCAGTTCTTC.

The chain couples TRBV6-2 or TRBV6-3 to TRBJ2-1; D is possibly TRBD2 (6 bases). V lost 5 bases and J lost 0, with 26 bases in between. The length of the CDR3 is 20 residues. The germline V gene encodes CDR1 MNHEY and CDR2 SVGEGT. CDR3 DNA sequence: TGTGCCAGCAGTGACCTTGTCGCTCAGAATCGGGGGAGCTCCTACAATGAGCAGTTCTTC. This translates into CASSDLVAQNRGSSYNEQFF.